What follows describes a single T cell receptor (beta chain). Data came from immunoSEQ multiplex PCR; TCRdb stores just in-frame clones and leaves some out. The sample lists some 680,000 clones, around 73% occurring once. These data belong to a study of shared clonotypes between healthy human individuals. This receptor was identified in a woman aged 25 to 39 in good health. Sequenced sample: memory CD4+ T cells sorted from blood. Subset given: CD45RA-negative fraction.

CDR3 DNA sequence: TGTGCCACCAGCGAAAGCGGGAGCGGCACGGGGGCCGAGCAGTACTTC. Translating it yields CATSESGSGTGAEQYF. The chain has TRBV15 and TRBJ2-7; 8 bases are shared with TRBD2. The V and J ends lost 5 bases and 6 bases, in that order; junction bases with no gene match: 15. This CDR3 is built from 16 residues. Germline loops: CDR1 LNHNV, CDR2 YYDKDF (reference sequence). Supplemented by reference TRBV15 and TRBJ2-7, the full variable domain reads DAMVIQNPRYQVTQFGKPVTLSCSQTLNHNVMYWYQQKSSQAPKLLFHYYDKDFNNEADTPDNFQSRRPNTSFCFLDIRSPGLGDTAMYLCATSESGSGTGAEQYFGPGTRLTVT.